One sample yielded the 15 T cell receptor beta chains listed below, sequenced in a study of T cell repertoires in cytomegalovirus infection. No antigen has been assigned to these receptors. From the reads, TCRdb called clonotypes with MiXCR, one entry per CDR3 protein. This sample carries about 110,000 distinct CDR3 sequences, 25% to 30% of them seen once, and the ten largest clones take about 81%. The sequencing used CD8+ T cells from cultured PBMCs, collected from culture after CMV antigen stimulation. All receptors come from a human donor in good health (CMV status not recorded). Some clones in this sample may be carry-over from other donors' samples.

The chain has TRBV12-3 or TRBV12-4 and TRBJ2-7, with D perhaps matching TRBD2 (6 bases). CDR3 length equals 12 residues. V was shortened by 3 bases and J by 6 bases, with 9 bases between the two germline ends. CDR3 amino acids: CASSLGGTEQYF. CDR3 bases: TGTGCCAGCAGTTTGGGCGGGACCGAGCAGTACTTC.

The chain couples TRBV6-6 to TRBJ1-1, with D possibly matching TRBD1 (5 bases). Germline V gene sequence: CDR1 MNHNY, CDR2 SVGAGI (reference sequence). The V end lost 9 bases, the J end lost 8 bases, and 13 bases lay between the germline ends. The CDR3 sequence is 11 residues long. The CDR3 DNA sequence: TGTGCCAGTACCTCCGGGACCGAAGCTTTCTTT. It translates to CASTSGTEAFF.

This clonotype was counted many times. CDR3 loop: CASSPEGSYEQYF. CDR3 nucleotides: TGCGCCAGCAGCCCGGAGGGTAGCTACGAGCAGTACTTC. The rearrangement uses TRBV4-1 and TRBJ2-7; weak D call: TRBD2 (6 bases). This CDR3 region has 13 residues. With 4 bases removed from V and 3 bases from J, the gap between germline ends came to 10 bases. Germline V gene sequence: CDR1 MGHRA, CDR2 YSYEKL.

This clonotype showed up many times. The chain couples TRBV2 to TRBJ2-7, with 7 bases aligning to TRBD1. In germline, CDR1 is SNHLY, CDR2 FYNNEI. J was trimmed by 0 bases and V by 3 bases; bases with no gene match: 5. This CDR3 is 15 amino acids long. The CDR3: CASSDFRDSSYEQYF. The DNA of the CDR3 is TGTGCCAGCAGTGATTTCCGGGACAGCTCCTACGAGCAGTACTTC.

The rearrangement joins TRBV12-3 or TRBV12-4 to TRBJ1-1, with D tentatively TRBD1 (5 bases). Trimming shortened V by 1 base and J by 1 base, and 10 bases separated the two germline ends. The CDR3 runs 15 residues. The CDR3 nucleotides are TGTGCCAGCAGTTTAGTACTGGGACCGAACACTGAAGCTTTCTTT. Protein: CASSLVLGPNTEAFF.

There are a few counts of this clonotype. The V and J genes are TRBV7-9 and TRBJ1-1; D uncertain. Germline V gene data show CDR1 as SEHNR and CDR2 as FQNEAQ (reference sequence). V lost 8 bases to trimming and J lost 1 base, with 14 bases between them. The CDR3 runs to 14 residues. CDR3 sequence (DNA): TGTGCCAGCGGCGATCATACAGCGAACACTGAAGCTTTCTTT. This translates into CASGDHTANTEAFF.

This clonotype has more than one count but fewer than ten. The gene calls are TRBV9 and TRBJ1-2; D is ambiguous. Germline CDR1 is SGDLS and CDR2 is YYNGEE. The CDR3 contains 13 residues. V was shortened by 0 bases and J by 4 bases, with 7 bases between the two germline ends. CDR3 in DNA: TGTGCCAGCAGCGTAGCAACCCTCTATGGCTACACCTTC. It is translated as CASSVATLYGYTF.

This sequence joins TRBV5-6 and TRBJ1-1, with a tentative D call TRBD1 (6 bases). V lost 3 bases and J lost 1, with 16 bases in between. The CDR3 loop spans 16 amino acids. Germline CDR1 is SGHDT and CDR2 is YYEEEE. Here the CDR3 DNA reads TGTGCCAGCAGCTCCGTATTGACAGGAAAGAACACTGAAGCTTTCTTT. It translates to CASSSVLTGKNTEAFF.

This clonotype was seen a handful of times. V is TRBV28 and J is TRBJ2-3; 9 positions agree with TRBD1. The CDR3 loop spans 17 amino acids. Looked up from germline, CDR1 is MDHEN and CDR2 is SYDVKM. The trim removed 4 bases at V and 6 bases at J, leaving 14 bases unmatched. DNA of the CDR3: TGTGCCAGCAGTTCGCCCCTGGACAGGGGTGTCCCTGATACGCAGTATTTT. It is translated as CASSSPLDRGVPDTQYF.

This clonotype was seen a few times. The CDR3 protein is CASSRDRYYGYTF. As DNA, the CDR3 is TGTGCCAGCAGTCGGGACAGATACTATGGCTACACCTTC. This chain uses TRBV7-9 with TRBJ1-2; TRBD1 agrees at 7 bases. Unmatched junction bases numbered 4, after V lost 6 bases and J lost 3 bases. The germline V gene encodes CDR1 SEHNR and CDR2 FQNEAQ (reference sequence). The CDR3 extends over 13 amino acids.

This chain uses TRBV27 with TRBJ2-7; perhaps TRBD1 as D (5 bases). The CDR3 consists of 13 residues. Germline V gives CDR1 MNHEY, CDR2 SMNVEV (reference sequence). V lost 3 bases and J lost 0, with 6 bases in between. This CDR3 is CASSLDNSYEQYF. The CDR3, as DNA: TGTGCCAGCAGTTTGGACAACTCCTACGAGCAGTACTTC.

This clonotype was counted a single time. This clone may be a read error of a much larger clone one base away. V gene TRBV7-4 combines with J gene TRBJ2-1; 12 bases are a match to TRBD2. Germline CDR1 is SGHVT and CDR2 is SQSDAQ. The CDR3 is made up of 16 amino acids. Trimming took 3 bases from V and 4 from J; bases not matched to a gene: 4. The CDR3 sequence: CASSFVGTSGYNEQFF. The DNA for the CDR3 is TGTGCCAGCAGCTTCGTCGGGACTAGCGGGTACAATGAGCAGTTCTTC.

Many counts were recorded for this clonotype. V is TRBV11-2 and J is TRBJ2-3, with 8 bases fitting TRBD1. Looked up from germline, CDR1 is SGHAT and CDR2 is FQNNGV. Trimming removed 5 bases from V and 0 bases from J; junction bases left unmatched: 4. The CDR3 runs to 15 residues. CDR3 in DNA: TGTGCCAGCAGCCTCCGGGACAGGAGCACAGATACGCAGTATTTT. It translates to CASSLRDRSTDTQYF.

About this clonotype: This may be a read error, as it is one base from a much larger clone. This sequence joins TRBV2 and TRBJ2-2, with TRBD1 matching 8 bases. In germline, CDR1 is SNHLY, CDR2 FYNNEI. There are 15 residues in the CDR3. This CDR3 is CASGDRGFNTGELSF. CDR3 DNA: TGTGCCAGCGGAGACAGGGGCTTTAACACCGGGGAGCTGTCTTTT.

This clonotype has a single count. The chain links TRBV5-5 to TRBJ1-5; D is ambiguous. The CDR3 is 15 amino acids. Germline V gene sequence: CDR1 SGHKS, CDR2 YYEKEE (reference sequence). Trimming left V 3 bases short and J 0 bases short, with 10 bases between. CDR3 sequence reads: CASSSYSDSNQPQHF. CDR3 nucleotide sequence: TGTGCCAGCAGCTCGTATTCGGATAGCAATCAGCCCCAGCATTTT.